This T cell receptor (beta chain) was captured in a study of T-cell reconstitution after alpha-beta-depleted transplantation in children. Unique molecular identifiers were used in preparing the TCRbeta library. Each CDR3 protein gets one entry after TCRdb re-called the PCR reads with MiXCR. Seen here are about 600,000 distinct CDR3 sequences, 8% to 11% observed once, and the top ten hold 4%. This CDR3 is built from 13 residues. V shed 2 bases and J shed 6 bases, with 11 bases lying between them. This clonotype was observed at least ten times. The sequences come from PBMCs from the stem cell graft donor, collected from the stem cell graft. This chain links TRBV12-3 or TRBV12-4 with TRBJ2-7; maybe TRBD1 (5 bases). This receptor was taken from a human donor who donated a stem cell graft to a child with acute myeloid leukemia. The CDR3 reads CASSLTGSGEQYF. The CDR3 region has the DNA TGTGCCAGCAGTTTAACAGGCTCGGGCGAGCAGTACTTC.